Here is one T cell receptor beta chain with its context. As yet, its antigen is unknown. This sample is part of a study of cytomegalovirus exposure and HLA in healthy donors. The CDR3 extends over 14 amino acids. Germline V gene data show CDR1 as SGDLS and CDR2 as YYNGEE. The V segment lost 3 bases and the J segment 1 base; nucleotides outside the gene matches: 3. Generated by immunoSEQ multiplex PCR, the TCRdb table keeps only in-frame clones and is missing some. The repertoire holds 38,000 or so clones, 85% to 95% seen once, with more than 2.5% in the top ten. General study results and limits: Cytomegalovirus association was listed for about 160 TCR beta chains.

The sequencing input was PBMCs. The genes are TRBV9 and TRBJ1-1; 7 nucleotides line up with TRBD1. The receptor was isolated from a man between 18 and 35 years old in good health and CMV-seronegative. The CDR3 protein is CASSGRTGNTEAFF. CDR3 DNA sequence: TGTGCCAGCAGCGGACGGACAGGGAACACTGAAGCTTTCTTT.